This record looks at one T cell receptor (beta chain) sequence and its context. Its specificity is not known. This entry is derived from a study of cytomegalovirus exposure and HLA in healthy donors. The CDR3 consists of 15 residues. Looked up from germline, CDR1 is MGHRA and CDR2 is YSYEKL. V lost 3 bases, J lost 15 bases, and 9 bases stayed unmatched. TCRdb's copy holds only in-frame clones and misses some; the assay was immunoSEQ multiplex PCR. This table has some 210,000 clones, about nine tenths appearing once. Notes on the study in general: Cytomegalovirus-associated status was assigned to 164 TCR beta chains. Generally TCR sequences proved uncommon, though certain public TCRs appeared in numerous donors. In vitro work confirmed that three CMV-associated chains recognize CMV antigens. A later analysis found first-cohort TCR clusters tended to co-occur in the 120 or so validation repertoires.

The TCR was taken from a woman under 30 in good health and CMV-seropositive. Sequenced: PBMCs. This rearrangement joins TRBV4-1 to TRBJ2-1; TRBD2 agrees at 15 bases. In DNA, the CDR3 is TGCGCCAGCAGCCAGACCGGGACTAGCGGGAGGACTCTGTTCTTC. Protein: CASSQTGTSGRTLFF.